Sequencing of this T cell receptor beta chain was carried out in a study of PD-1 blockade in classical Hodgkin lymphoma. Study observations and caveats: Among the patients, those starting nivolumab under 1 year after ASCT were excluded. A significant rise in TCR diversity was seen by C4D1 for CD4+ cells but not for CD8+ cells.

As to this clone: Its cognate antigen is unknown.

Following autologous stem cell transplantation, relapse occurred in every patient, and exposure to brentuximab vedotin varied. Method: immunoSEQ multiplex PCR; TCRdb's copy keeps in-frame clones and lacks some. The sample consists of roughly 40,000 clones, around 87% of them appearing once. Germline CDR1 MNHEY, CDR2 SMNVEV (reference sequence). There are 15 residues in the CDR3. The germline V and J ends were trimmed by 3 bases and 7 bases, with 16 bases remaining between them. Sequences were derived from peripheral blood mononuclear cells (PBMCs), sampled at baseline. This rearrangement joins TRBV27 to TRBJ1-5; D gene unclear. The clonotype originates from a human donor with classical Hodgkin lymphoma. Here the CDR3 DNA reads TGTGCCAGCAGTTTGAGGGTGAGCGCATCCCAGCCCCAGCATTTT. Translating gives CASSLRVSASQPQHF.